This T cell receptor (beta chain) was profiled in a study of control samples from healthy donors and cancer patients. This clone was recorded only once. The CDR3 runs to 15 residues. The germline V gene has CDR1 KGHSH and CDR2 LQKENI. V was cut by 2 bases and J by 2 bases, with 9 bases left in between. Sequencing was performed with immunoSEQ multiplex PCR; in TCRdb, only in-frame clones are kept and a portion is missing. The profile shows some 71,000 clones, roughly 89% of them singletons. Sequencing used PBMCs. This TCR came from a man in his sixties with lung cancer. This sequence joins TRBV18 and TRBJ2-2; D not certain. The CDR3 loop is CASSPAGYNTGELFF. The CDR3 DNA sequence: TGTGCCAGCTCACCAGCTGGATATAACACCGGGGAGCTGTTTTTT.